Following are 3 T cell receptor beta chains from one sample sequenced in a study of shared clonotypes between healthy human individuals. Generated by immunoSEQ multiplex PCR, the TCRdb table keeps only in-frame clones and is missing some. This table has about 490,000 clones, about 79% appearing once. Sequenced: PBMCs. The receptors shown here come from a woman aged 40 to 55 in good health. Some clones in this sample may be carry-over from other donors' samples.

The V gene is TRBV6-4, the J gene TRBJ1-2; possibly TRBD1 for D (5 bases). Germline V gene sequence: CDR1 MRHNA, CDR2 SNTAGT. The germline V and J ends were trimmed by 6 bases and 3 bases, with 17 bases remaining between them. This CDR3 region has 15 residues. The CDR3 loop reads CASRDRPYLDYGYTF. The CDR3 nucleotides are TGTGCCAGCAGAGACAGACCCTATTTGGACTATGGCTACACCTTC.

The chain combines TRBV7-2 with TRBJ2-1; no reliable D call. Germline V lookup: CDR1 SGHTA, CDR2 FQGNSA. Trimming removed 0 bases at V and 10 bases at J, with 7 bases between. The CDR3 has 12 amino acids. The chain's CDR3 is CASSLALREQFF. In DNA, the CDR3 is TGTGCCAGCAGCTTAGCACTACGGGAGCAGTTCTTC.

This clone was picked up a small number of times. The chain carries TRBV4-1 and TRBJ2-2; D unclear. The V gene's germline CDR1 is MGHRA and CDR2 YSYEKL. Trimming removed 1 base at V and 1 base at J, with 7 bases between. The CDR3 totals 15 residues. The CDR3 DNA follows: TGCGCCAGCAGCCAAGTTACAAGGAACACCGGGGAGCTGTTTTTT. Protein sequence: CASSQVTRNTGELFF.